Presented here are 32 T cell receptor beta chains from one specimen sequenced in a study of blood T cell repertoires in COVID-19. Assay: immunoSEQ multiplex PCR; the TCRdb copy retains only in-frame clones and omits some. The sample carries about 38,000 clones, approximately 86% recorded once. The sample was peripheral blood. The receptors were sampled from a man aged 50-59 years with active COVID-19.

This chain joins TRBV5-1 and TRBJ1-2; 9 bases agree with TRBD1. This CDR3 spans 15 amino acids. Unmatched junction bases numbered 7, after V lost 3 bases and J lost 4 bases. Germline lookup yields CDR1 SGHRS and CDR2 YFSETQ. In DNA, the CDR3 is TGCGCCAGCAGCTACAGACAGGGGGTCGGCTATGGCTACACCTTC. As protein: CASSYRQGVGYGYTF.

CDR3 in amino acids: CASSHLRDRDFGNQPQHF. The CDR3 DNA follows: TGTGCCAGCAGTCACCTAAGGGACAGGGACTTTGGCAATCAGCCCCAGCATTTT. This chain uses TRBV2 with TRBJ1-5; 9 bases are shared with TRBD1. CDR3 size: 18 residues. V lost 5 bases and J lost 2; bases outside the gene matches: 13. CDR1 SNHLY and CDR2 FYNNEI come from the germline V gene.

V and J are TRBV18 and TRBJ1-5, with 7 bases aligning to TRBD1. V was clipped by 5 bases and J by 2 bases; unmatched bases: 9. Germline lookup yields CDR1 KGHSH and CDR2 LQKENI. The CDR3 is made up of 16 amino acids. Written as DNA, the CDR3 is TGTGCCAGCTCAAGTGGGCAGGGGGGTGGCAATCAGCCCCAGCATTTT. This codes for CASSSGQGGGNQPQHF.

The rearrangement links TRBV10-1 to TRBJ2-1; TRBD2 agrees at 10 bases. CDR1 is WNHNN, CDR2 SYGVQD, per germline (reference sequence). The junction had 6 bases not matched to a gene; V was cut back by 6 bases and J by 7 bases. The CDR3 contains 14 residues. In nucleotides, the CDR3 is TGCGCCAGCAGCGGAGCGGGGGGGCCGAATGAGCAGTTCTTC. As protein: CASSGAGGPNEQFF.

J is TRBJ2-1 and V is TRBV3-1 (or the pseudogene TRBV3-2), with 14 bases identical to TRBD2. The trim removed 11 bases at V and 9 bases at J, leaving 6 bases unmatched. The CDR3 totals 13 residues. From germline, CDR1 is LGHDT and CDR2 YNNKEL (reference sequence). Here the CDR3 reads CAVTSGGAGEQFF. The CDR3 bases are TGTGCCGTGACTAGCGGGGGGGCCGGTGAGCAGTTCTTC.

V and J are TRBV25-1 and TRBJ2-2; D uncertain. Germline V gene data show CDR1 as MGHDK and CDR2 as SYGVNS. The V end was cut by 3 bases, the J end by 6 bases, with 11 bases between. The CDR3 has 14 amino acids. The CDR3: CASSDPLGAGELFF. The CDR3 DNA follows: TGTGCCAGCAGTGATCCTCTAGGAGCCGGGGAGCTGTTTTTT.

This clone was detected only once. CDR3 nucleotide sequence: TGTGCCAGCGCGGTAGCGGGGGGAGGGACCGGGGAGCTGTTTTTT. Encoded protein: CASAVAGGGTGELFF. The chain joins TRBV2 to TRBJ2-2; 10 bases fit TRBD2. Germline CDR1 SNHLY, CDR2 FYNNEI. The CDR3 spans 15 residues. Germline trimming cut 8 bases from V and 5 bases from J; bases unmatched to any gene: 8.

The chain joins TRBV19 to TRBJ2-2; 14 bases are a match to TRBD2. CDR1 is LNHDA, CDR2 SQIVND, per germline (reference sequence). CDR3 size: 15 residues. V lost 5 bases and J lost 10; bases outside the gene matches: 6. CDR3 sequence: CASSATSGGAEELFF. The DNA for the CDR3 is TGTGCCAGTAGTGCGACTAGCGGGGGGGCCGAGGAGCTGTTTTTT.

V and J are TRBV15 and TRBJ2-7, with 10 bases lining up with TRBD1. Germline V gene sequence: CDR1 LNHNV, CDR2 YYDKDF (reference sequence). The CDR3 sequence is 17 residues long. The junction had 7 bases not matched to a gene; V was cut back by 0 bases and J by 2 bases. The CDR3 is CATSRDIGTGVPYEQYF. The CDR3 DNA sequence: TGTGCCACCAGCAGAGACATCGGGACAGGGGTTCCCTACGAGCAGTACTTC. The complete variable domain, with remaining parts taken from reference TRBV15 and TRBJ2-7, reads DAMVIQNPRYQVTQFGKPVTLSCSQTLNHNVMYWYQQKSSQAPKLLFHYYDKDFNNEADTPDNFQSRRPNTSFCFLDIRSPGLGDTAMYLCATSRDIGTGVPYEQYFGPGTRLTVT.

This chain connects TRBV5-1 to TRBJ2-5; TRBD2 aligns across 7 bases. Germline lookup yields CDR1 SGHRS and CDR2 YFSETQ. V gave up 4 bases and J gave up 5 bases; unmatched junction bases: 11. The CDR3 is 15 residues long. The CDR3 nucleotides are TGCGCCAGCAGCCCGCGGACTAGGAGGGAGGAGACCCAGTACTTC. It yields the protein CASSPRTRREETQYF. The full variable domain, completed using reference TRBV5-1 and TRBJ2-5, is KAGVTQTPRYLIKTRGQQVTLSCSPISGHRSVSWYQQTPGQGLQFLFEYFSETQRNKGNFPGRFSGRQFSNSRSEMNVSTLELGDSALYLCASSPRTRREETQYFGPGTRLLVL.

This rearrangement joins TRBV5-4 to TRBJ1-2, with D perhaps matching TRBD1 (5 bases). Trimming removed 7 bases from V and 3 bases from J, with 16 bases in between. The CDR3 has 14 amino acids. Germline CDR1 is SGHNT and CDR2 is YYREEE (reference sequence). The CDR3 loop reads CASGSEGFHYGYTF. The CDR3 nucleotides read TGTGCCAGCGGTTCGGAGGGGTTCCACTATGGCTACACCTTC.

The rearrangement uses TRBV19 and TRBJ1-5; 8 bases fit TRBD1. The germline CDR1 and CDR2 sequences are LNHDA and SQIVND (reference sequence). The CDR3 is made up of 14 amino acids. V gave up 5 bases and J gave up 2 bases; unmatched junction bases: 2. The CDR3 sequence is CASSEDRGNQPQHF. CDR3 bases: TGTGCCAGTAGTGAGGACAGGGGCAATCAGCCCCAGCATTTT.

This chain uses TRBV19 with TRBJ2-7; the match to TRBD1 covers 10 bases. Trimming removed 4 bases from V and 5 bases from J; junction bases left unmatched: 5. CDR3 length equals 14 residues. The germline gives CDR1 LNHDA, CDR2 SQIVND (reference sequence). This CDR3 reads CASSTRDRGHEQYF. Here the CDR3 DNA reads TGTGCCAGTAGTACCCGGGACAGGGGCCACGAGCAGTACTTC. The full variable domain, in which reference TRBV19 and TRBJ2-7 provide the parts outside the CDR3, is DGGITQSPKYLFRKEGQNVTLSCEQNLNHDAMYWYRQDPGQGLRLIYYSQIVNDFQKGDIAEGYSVSREKKESFPLTVTSAQKNPTAFYLCASSTRDRGHEQYFGPGTRLTVT.

This clone was found a few times. The rearrangement joins TRBV28 to TRBJ1-4; D possibly corresponds to TRBD1 (6 bases). The V and J ends lost 1 base and 8 bases respectively, with 14 bases between them. The length of the CDR3 is 15 residues. Germline V CDR1 and CDR2: MDHEN, SYDVKM. Here the CDR3 DNA reads TGTGCCAGCAGTTTATTTCAGGGGCCTGGGGAAAAACTGTTTTTT. Protein: CASSLFQGPGEKLFF.

The J gene is TRBJ2-1, the V gene TRBV30; 15 bases map to TRBD2. Germline CDR1 reads GTSNPN; CDR2 reads SVGIG (reference sequence). CDR3 length: 17 residues. Unmatched junction bases numbered 8, after V lost 5 bases and J lost 3 bases. The CDR3 reads CAWVRTSGGAGYNEQFF. The DNA of the CDR3 is TGTGCCTGGGTCAGGACTAGCGGGGGGGCGGGCTACAATGAGCAGTTCTTC.

This clone has just one count. The J gene is TRBJ1-2, the V gene TRBV20-1; 7 nucleotides line up with TRBD1. The germline gives CDR1 DFQATT, CDR2 SNEGSKA (reference sequence). J gave up 6 bases and V 3 bases, and 7 bases lay outside the gene matches. CDR3 length: 13 amino acids. The CDR3 sequence is CSASQTRGHGYTF. In DNA, the CDR3 is TGCAGTGCTAGTCAAACGAGGGGGCATGGCTACACCTTC.

J is TRBJ1-4 and V is TRBV19, with unresolved D. The CDR3 has 16 residues. V lost 5 bases and J lost 0, with 13 bases in between. CDR1 and CDR2 from the germline V gene are LNHDA and SQIVND (reference sequence). The CDR3 sequence is CASSDRGGATNEKLFF. CDR3 sequence (DNA): TGTGCCAGTAGTGACCGGGGTGGAGCAACTAATGAAAAACTGTTTTTT.

The chain recombines TRBV5-1 with TRBJ2-1, with D possibly TRBD1 on 6 matching bases. CDR1 is SGHRS, CDR2 YFSETQ, per germline. V lost 5 bases, J lost 7 bases, and 13 bases lay in between. The CDR3 length is 13 residues. The CDR3 sequence is CASRWGPRNEQFF. The CDR3, as DNA: TGCGCCAGCAGGTGGGGGCCTAGGAATGAGCAGTTCTTC. The full variable domain, its missing parts supplied by reference TRBV5-1 and TRBJ2-1, is KAGVTQTPRYLIKTRGQQVTLSCSPISGHRSVSWYQQTPGQGLQFLFEYFSETQRNKGNFPGRFSGRQFSNSRSEMNVSTLELGDSALYLCASRWGPRNEQFFGPGTRLTVL.

The chain is built from TRBV19 and TRBJ2-7; 9 nucleotides align to TRBD1. The CDR3 contains 13 residues. Losses at the gene ends were 7 bases for V and 5 bases for J; bases not matched to a gene: 6. Per the germline V gene, CDR1 is LNHDA and CDR2 is SQIVND (reference sequence). The CDR3 coding sequence is TGTGCCAGTACCCTCGGACAGGGGAACGAGCAGTACTTC. Amino acid sequence: CASTLGQGNEQYF.

CDR3 region: CASSTVGGRTEAFF. Written as DNA, the CDR3 is TGTGCCAGTAGTACGGTCGGGGGGCGGACTGAAGCTTTCTTT. The chain joins TRBV19 to TRBJ1-1; a weak D match, TRBD1 (6 bases). V was clipped by 4 bases and J by 5 bases, with 14 bases between them. Per the germline V gene, CDR1 is LNHDA and CDR2 is SQIVND (reference sequence). This CDR3 is 14 amino acids long.

The V and J genes are TRBV10-3 and TRBJ1-2; 12 positions match TRBD1. V shed 4 bases, J shed 5 bases, and the junction held 5 bases outside the gene matches. CDR1 ENHRY and CDR2 SYGVKD come from the germline V gene. The CDR3 is made up of 15 amino acids. CDR3 protein: CAISAGTGGRYGYTF. In DNA form, the CDR3 reads TGTGCCATCAGTGCTGGGACAGGGGGCCGGTATGGCTACACCTTC.

The chain has TRBV18 and TRBJ2-5; TRBD2 matches 9 bases. J lost 4 bases, V lost 2 bases, and 5 bases had no gene match. The CDR3 loop spans 15 amino acids. Germline CDR1 is KGHSH and CDR2 is LQKENI. The CDR3, as DNA: TGTGCCAGCTCACCAAGAGTAGCGGGGGTAGAGACCCAGTACTTC. Translating gives CASSPRVAGVETQYF. Together with reference TRBV18 and TRBJ2-5, the CDR3 gives the full variable domain: NAGVMQNPRHLVRRRGQEARLRCSPMKGHSHVYWYRQLPEEGLKFMVYLQKENIIDESGMPKERFSAEFPKEGPSILRIQQVVRGDSAAYFCASSPRVAGVETQYFGPGTRLLVL.

The chain uses TRBV11-2 and TRBJ2-7; D not resolved. From germline, CDR1 is SGHAT and CDR2 FQNNGV. The CDR3 has 13 amino acids. V lost 0 bases, J lost 5 bases, and 8 bases lay in between. CDR3 sequence (DNA): TGTGCCAGCAGCTTAGACTCCCCCGACGAGCAGTACTTC. It yields the protein CASSLDSPDEQYF.

The V call is TRBV5-1, the J call TRBJ2-2, with 10 bases fitting TRBD2. The CDR3 extends over 16 amino acids. Germline loops: CDR1 SGHRS, CDR2 YFSETQ. V lost 0 bases and J lost 7; bases outside the gene matches: 6. In nucleotides, the CDR3 is TGCGCCAGCAGCTTGGAGGGACTAGCGTTGGGCGGGGAGCTGTTTTTT. Translating gives CASSLEGLALGGELFF.

The V gene is TRBV19, the J gene TRBJ2-3, with TRBD2 matching over 10 bases. The J segment lost 4 bases and the V segment lost 1 base, leaving 5 bases of the junction unmatched. The length of the CDR3 is 16 residues. CDR1 LNHDA and CDR2 SQIVND come from the germline V gene (reference sequence). The CDR3 region is CASSIASGGAPDTQYF. The DNA for the CDR3 is TGTGCCAGTAGTATAGCCAGCGGGGGGGCCCCAGATACGCAGTATTTT.

This chain joins TRBV27 and TRBJ1-3; TRBD1 matches 9 bases. The germline V gene has CDR1 MNHEY and CDR2 SMNVEV (reference sequence). The junction had 4 bases not matched to a gene; V was cut back by 5 bases and J by 2 bases. The CDR3 has 15 amino acids. In DNA form, the CDR3 reads TGTGCCAGCAGTCAGCGGACAGGGGCTGGAAACACCATATATTTT. Translation: CASSQRTGAGNTIYF.

The rearrangement links TRBV9 to TRBJ1-4; 11 bases are a match to TRBD1. CDR1 SGDLS and CDR2 YYNGEE come from the germline V gene. The CDR3 sequence is 14 residues long. After removal of 3 bases from V and 8 bases from J, the junction contained 3 bases not matched to a gene. The CDR3 nucleotides read TGTGCCAGCAGCGGGACAGGGGGCAAGGAAAAACTGTTTTTT. Residues: CASSGTGGKEKLFF.

The chain links TRBV11-2 to TRBJ1-1, with TRBD1 identical over 7 bases. The CDR3 length is 12 residues. The germline V gene encodes CDR1 SGHAT and CDR2 FQNNGV. With 5 bases clipped from V and 11 bases from J, the junction kept 8 bases outside the gene matches. The CDR3 here is CASSPHLDRAFF. The DNA of the CDR3 is TGTGCCAGCAGCCCACACCTGGACAGGGCTTTCTTT.

V and J are TRBV19 and TRBJ1-5; D perhaps matches TRBD1 (5 bases). CDR1 and CDR2 from the germline V gene are LNHDA and SQIVND (reference sequence). V was cut by 2 bases and J by 6 bases, with 11 bases left in between. The CDR3 sequence is 14 residues long. This CDR3 is CASSIQGSFQPQHF. The CDR3, as DNA: TGTGCCAGTAGTATACAGGGTTCTTTTCAGCCCCAGCATTTT.

This rearrangement joins TRBV2 to TRBJ1-1; D is unclear. CDR3 length: 13 amino acids. V lost 3 bases, J lost 6 bases, and 11 bases lay in between. Germline-derived CDR1 and CDR2 are SNHLY and FYNNEI. The CDR3 DNA sequence: TGTGCCAGCAGTGACCCTAGAGACTCTGAAGCTTTCTTT. Amino acid sequence: CASSDPRDSEAFF. Combining the CDR3 with reference TRBV2 and TRBJ1-1 gives the whole variable domain EPEVTQTPSHQVTQMGQEVILRCVPISNHLYFYWYRQILGQKVEFLVSFYNNEISEKSEIFDDQFSVERPDGSNFTLKIRSTKLEDSAMYFCASSDPRDSEAFFGQGTRLTVV.

The rearrangement links TRBV29-1 to TRBJ2-4; possibly TRBD1 for D (6 bases). V was trimmed by 6 bases and J by 5 bases, leaving 8 bases between them. Germline V gene data show CDR1 as SQVTM and CDR2 as ANQGSEA. The CDR3 runs 11 residues. The CDR3 DNA reads TGCAGCGTAGGACAGCAAAACATTCAGTACTTC. Its protein product is CSVGQQNIQYF.

The V and J genes are TRBV6-2 or TRBV6-3 and TRBJ2-7; D perhaps matches TRBD1 (5 bases). Germline loops: CDR1 MNHEY, CDR2 SVGEGT. The V end lost 6 bases, the J end lost 3 bases, and 12 bases lay between the germline ends. CDR3 length: 13 residues. The CDR3 DNA is TGTGCCAGCAGCCTCTTTAGGGGCTACGAGCAGTACTTC. This codes for CASSLFRGYEQYF.